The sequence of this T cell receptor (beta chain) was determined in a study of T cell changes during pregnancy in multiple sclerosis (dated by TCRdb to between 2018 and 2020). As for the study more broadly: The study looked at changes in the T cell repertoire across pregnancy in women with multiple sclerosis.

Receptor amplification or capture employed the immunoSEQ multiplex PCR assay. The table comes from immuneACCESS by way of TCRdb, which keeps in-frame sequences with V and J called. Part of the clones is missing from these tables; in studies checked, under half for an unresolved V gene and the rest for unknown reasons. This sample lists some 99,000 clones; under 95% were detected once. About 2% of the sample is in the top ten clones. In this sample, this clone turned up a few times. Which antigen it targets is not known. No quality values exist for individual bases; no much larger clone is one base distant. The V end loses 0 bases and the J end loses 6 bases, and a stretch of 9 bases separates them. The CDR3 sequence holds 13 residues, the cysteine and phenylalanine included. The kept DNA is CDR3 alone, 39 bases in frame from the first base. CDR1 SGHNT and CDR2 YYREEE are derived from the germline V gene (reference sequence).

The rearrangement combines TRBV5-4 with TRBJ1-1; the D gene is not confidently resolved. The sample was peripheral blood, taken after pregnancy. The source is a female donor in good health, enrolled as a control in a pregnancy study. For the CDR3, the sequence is CASSLGGLAEAFF. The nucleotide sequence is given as TGTGCCAGCAGCTTGGGAGGGTTAGCTGAAGCTTTCTTT. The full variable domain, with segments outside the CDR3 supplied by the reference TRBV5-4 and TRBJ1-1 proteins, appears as ETGVTQSPTHLIKTRGQQVTLRCSSQSGHNTVSWYQQALGQGPQFIFQYYREEENGRGNFPPRFSGLQFPNYSSELNVNALELDDSALYLCASSLGGLAEAFFGQGTRLTVV.